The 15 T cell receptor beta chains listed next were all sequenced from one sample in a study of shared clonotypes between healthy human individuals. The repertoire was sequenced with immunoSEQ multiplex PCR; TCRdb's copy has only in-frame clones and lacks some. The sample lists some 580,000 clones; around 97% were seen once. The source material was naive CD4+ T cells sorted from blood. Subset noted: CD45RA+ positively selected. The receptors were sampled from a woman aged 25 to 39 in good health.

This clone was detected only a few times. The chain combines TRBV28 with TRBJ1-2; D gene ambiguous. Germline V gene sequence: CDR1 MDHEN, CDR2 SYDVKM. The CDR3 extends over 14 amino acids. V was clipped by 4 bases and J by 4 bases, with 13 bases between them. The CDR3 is CASSYRAGSYGYTF. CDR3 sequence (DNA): TGTGCCAGCAGTTATCGGGCGGGTAGCTATGGCTACACCTTC.

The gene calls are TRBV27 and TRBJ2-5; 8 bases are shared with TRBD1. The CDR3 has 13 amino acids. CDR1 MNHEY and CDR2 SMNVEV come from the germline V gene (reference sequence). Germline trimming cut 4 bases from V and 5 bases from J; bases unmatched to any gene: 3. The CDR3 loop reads CASSWTGLETQYF. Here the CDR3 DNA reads TGTGCCAGCAGTTGGACAGGGTTGGAGACCCAGTACTTC.

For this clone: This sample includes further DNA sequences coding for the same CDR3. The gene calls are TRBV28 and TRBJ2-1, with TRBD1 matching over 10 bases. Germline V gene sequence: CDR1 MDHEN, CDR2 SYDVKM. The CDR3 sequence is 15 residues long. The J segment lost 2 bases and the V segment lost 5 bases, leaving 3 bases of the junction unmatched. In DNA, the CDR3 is TGTGCCAGCAGTCCAGGACAGGGGGCCTACAATGAGCAGTTCTTC. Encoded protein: CASSPGQGAYNEQFF.

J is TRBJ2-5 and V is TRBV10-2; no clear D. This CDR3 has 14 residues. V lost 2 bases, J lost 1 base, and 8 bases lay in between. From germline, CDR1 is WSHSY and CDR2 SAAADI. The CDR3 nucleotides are TGCGCCAGCAGTGAGGGAACTGCCCAAGAGACCCAGTACTTC. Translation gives CASSEGTAQETQYF.

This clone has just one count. The DNA for the CDR3 is TGTGCCAGCAGTGAGCCGGGGACAGGGTACTCACCCCTCCACTTT. Translating gives CASSEPGTGYSPLHF. The chain has TRBV25-1 and TRBJ1-6; 9 bases agree with TRBD1. The CDR3 contains 15 residues. V lost 3 bases, J lost 10 bases, and 7 bases stayed unmatched. CDR1 MGHDK and CDR2 SYGVNS come from the germline V gene.

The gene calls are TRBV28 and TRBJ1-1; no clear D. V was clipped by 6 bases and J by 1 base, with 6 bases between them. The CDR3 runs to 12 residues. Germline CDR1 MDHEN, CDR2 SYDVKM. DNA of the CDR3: TGTGCCAGCAGATCAGCGAACACTGAAGCTTTCTTT. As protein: CASRSANTEAFF.

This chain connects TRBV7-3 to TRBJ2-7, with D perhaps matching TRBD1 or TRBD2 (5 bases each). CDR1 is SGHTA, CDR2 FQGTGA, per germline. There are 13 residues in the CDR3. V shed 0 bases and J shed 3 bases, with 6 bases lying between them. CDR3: CASSLTGDYEQYF. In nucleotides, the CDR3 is TGTGCCAGCAGCTTAACGGGGGACTACGAGCAGTACTTC.

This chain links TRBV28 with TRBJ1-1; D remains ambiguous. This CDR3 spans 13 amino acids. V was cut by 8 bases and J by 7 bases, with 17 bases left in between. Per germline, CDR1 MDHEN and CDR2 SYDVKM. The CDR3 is CASCSYPNCEAFF. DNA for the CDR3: TGTGCCAGCTGCTCGTATCCTAATTGTGAAGCTTTCTTT.

Written as DNA, the CDR3 is TGTGCCAGCAGCCCCGGGACAGGGGGCGCCCGGGGCTACACCTTC. It encodes CASSPGTGGARGYTF. The chain carries TRBV5-4 and TRBJ1-2; TRBD1 matches 12 bases. V lost 4 bases to trimming and J lost 8 bases; unmatched junction nucleotides: 9. Germline V CDR1 and CDR2: SGHNT, YYREEE (reference sequence). The CDR3 sequence is 15 residues long. Looking up the rest from reference TRBV5-4 and TRBJ1-2 gives the full variable domain: ETGVTQSPTHLIKTRGQQVTLRCSSQSGHNTVSWYQQALGQGPQFIFQYYREEENGRGNFPPRFSGLQFPNYSSELNVNALELDDSALYLCASSPGTGGARGYTFGSGTRLTVV.

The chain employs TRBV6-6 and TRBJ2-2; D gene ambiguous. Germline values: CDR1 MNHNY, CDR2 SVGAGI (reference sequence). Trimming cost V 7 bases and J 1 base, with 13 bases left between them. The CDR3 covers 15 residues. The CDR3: CASTPGVQNTGELFF. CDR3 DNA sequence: TGTGCCAGCACCCCCGGAGTACAGAACACCGGGGAGCTGTTTTTT.

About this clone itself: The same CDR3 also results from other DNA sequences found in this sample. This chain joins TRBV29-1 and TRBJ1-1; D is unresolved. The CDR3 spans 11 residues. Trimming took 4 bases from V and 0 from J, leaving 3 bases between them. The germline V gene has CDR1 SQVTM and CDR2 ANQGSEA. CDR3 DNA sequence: TGCAGCGTTGCTATGAACACTGAAGCTTTCTTT. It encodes CSVAMNTEAFF.

This CDR3 is CASTRRRVTEAFF. The CDR3 DNA reads TGTGCCAGCACCCGACGTCGGGTCACTGAAGCTTTCTTT. The V and J genes are TRBV11-2 and TRBJ1-1; D remains unclear. The V gene's germline CDR1 is SGHAT and CDR2 FQNNGV. Between the trimmed V and J ends, which lost 7 bases and 4 bases, there was a span of 13 bases. This CDR3 is 13 amino acids long.

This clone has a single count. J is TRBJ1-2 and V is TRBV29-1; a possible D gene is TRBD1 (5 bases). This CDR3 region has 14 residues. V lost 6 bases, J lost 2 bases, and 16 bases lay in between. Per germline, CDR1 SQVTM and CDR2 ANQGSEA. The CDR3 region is CSVYQTKGNYGYTF. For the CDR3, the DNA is TGCAGCGTCTACCAAACAAAGGGGAACTATGGCTACACCTTC.

CDR3 coding DNA: TGTGCCAGCAGCAAAAGCGGGGGTCCCTACGAGCAGTACTTC. Amino acid sequence: CASSKSGGPYEQYF. The chain has TRBV5-5 and TRBJ2-7; 8 bases map to TRBD2. V was clipped by 4 bases and J by 2 bases; unmatched bases: 5. CDR1 and CDR2 (germline): SGHKS, YYEKEE (reference sequence). This CDR3 spans 14 amino acids.

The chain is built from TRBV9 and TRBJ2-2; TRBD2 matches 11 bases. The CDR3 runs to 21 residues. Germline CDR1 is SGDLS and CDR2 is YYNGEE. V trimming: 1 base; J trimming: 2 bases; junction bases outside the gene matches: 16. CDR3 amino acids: CASSVFWRPGLADKNTGELFF. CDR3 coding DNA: TGTGCCAGCAGCGTATTTTGGAGACCGGGACTAGCGGACAAAAACACCGGGGAGCTGTTTTTT.